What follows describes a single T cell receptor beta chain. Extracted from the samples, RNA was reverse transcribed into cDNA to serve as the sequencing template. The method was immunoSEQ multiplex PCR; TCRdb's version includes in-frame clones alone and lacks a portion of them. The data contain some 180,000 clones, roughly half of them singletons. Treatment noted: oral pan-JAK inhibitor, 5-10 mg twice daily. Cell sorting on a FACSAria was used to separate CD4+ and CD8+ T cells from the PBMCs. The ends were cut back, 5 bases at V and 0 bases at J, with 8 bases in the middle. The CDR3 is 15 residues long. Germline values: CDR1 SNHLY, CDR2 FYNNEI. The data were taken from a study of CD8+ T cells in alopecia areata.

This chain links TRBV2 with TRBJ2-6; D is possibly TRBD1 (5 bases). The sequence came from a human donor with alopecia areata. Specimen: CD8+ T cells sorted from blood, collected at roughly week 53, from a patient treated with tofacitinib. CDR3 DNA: TGTGCCAGCAGTCCTGGGGCCTCTGGGGCCAACGTCCTGACTTTC. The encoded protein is CASSPGASGANVLTF. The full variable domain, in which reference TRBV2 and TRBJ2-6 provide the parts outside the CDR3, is EPEVTQTPSHQVTQMGQEVILRCVPISNHLYFYWYRQILGQKVEFLVSFYNNEISEKSEIFDDQFSVERPDGSNFTLKIRSTKLEDSAMYFCASSPGASGANVLTFGAGSRLTVL.